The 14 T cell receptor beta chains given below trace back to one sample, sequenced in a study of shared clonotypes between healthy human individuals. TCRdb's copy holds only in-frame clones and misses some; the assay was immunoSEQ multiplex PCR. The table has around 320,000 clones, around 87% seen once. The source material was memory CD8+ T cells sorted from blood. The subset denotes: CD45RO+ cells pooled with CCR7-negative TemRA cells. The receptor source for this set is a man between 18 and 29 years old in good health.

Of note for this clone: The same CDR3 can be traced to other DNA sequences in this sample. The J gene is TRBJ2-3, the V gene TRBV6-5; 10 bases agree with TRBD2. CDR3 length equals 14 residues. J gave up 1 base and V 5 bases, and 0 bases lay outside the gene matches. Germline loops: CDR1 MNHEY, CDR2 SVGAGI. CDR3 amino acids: CASSLAGGTDTQYF. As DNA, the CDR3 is TGTGCCAGCAGTCTAGCGGGGGGCACAGATACGCAGTATTTT.

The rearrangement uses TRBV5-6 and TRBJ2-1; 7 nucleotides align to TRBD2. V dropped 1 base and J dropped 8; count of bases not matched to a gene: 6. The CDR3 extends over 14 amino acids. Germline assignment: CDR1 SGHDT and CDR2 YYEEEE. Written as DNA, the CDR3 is TGTGCCAGCAGCTTGAGGAGGCGGGAGTATGAGCAGTTCTTC. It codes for CASSLRRREYEQFF.

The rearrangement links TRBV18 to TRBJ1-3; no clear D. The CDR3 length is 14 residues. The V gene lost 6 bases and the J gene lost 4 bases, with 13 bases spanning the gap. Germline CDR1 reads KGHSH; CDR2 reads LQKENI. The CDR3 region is CASSRMEDGNTIYF. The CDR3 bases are TGTGCCAGCTCGCGAATGGAGGACGGAAACACCATATATTTT.

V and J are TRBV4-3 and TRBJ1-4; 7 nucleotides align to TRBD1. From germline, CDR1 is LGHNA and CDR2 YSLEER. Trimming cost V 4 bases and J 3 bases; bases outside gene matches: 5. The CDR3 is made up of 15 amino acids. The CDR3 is CASSPKTGANEKLFF. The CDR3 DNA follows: TGCGCCAGCAGCCCCAAAACAGGGGCTAATGAAAAACTGTTTTTT.

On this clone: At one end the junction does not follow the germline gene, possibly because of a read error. The CDR3 DNA reads as TGCGCCAGCAGCCAGGGACTAGCGGTAAGCTCCTACGAGCAGTACTTC. It specifies CASSQGLAVSSYEQYF. This chain uses TRBV13 with TRBJ2-7; 11 bases agree with TRBD2. The CDR3 has 16 amino acids. Germline V gene sequence: CDR1 PRHDT, CDR2 FYEKMQ (reference sequence).

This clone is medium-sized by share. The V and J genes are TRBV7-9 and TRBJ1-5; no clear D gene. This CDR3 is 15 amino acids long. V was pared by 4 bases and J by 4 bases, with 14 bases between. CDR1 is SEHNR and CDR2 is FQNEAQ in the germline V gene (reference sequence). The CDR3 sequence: CASSSTQAGNQPQHF. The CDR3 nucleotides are TGTGCCAGCAGCTCCACCCAGGCGGGGAATCAGCCCCAGCATTTT.

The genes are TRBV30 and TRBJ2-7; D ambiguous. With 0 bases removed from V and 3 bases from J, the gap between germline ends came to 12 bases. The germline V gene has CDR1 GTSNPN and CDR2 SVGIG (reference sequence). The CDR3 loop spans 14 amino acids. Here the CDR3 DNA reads TGTGCCTGGAGTGTAGGGCTCGCAGACTACGAGCAGTACTTC. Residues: CAWSVGLADYEQYF.

CDR3 coding DNA: TGCGCCAGCAGCCAGGGCGGAGGGGACAACACCATATATTTT. Translated, it gives CASSQGGGDNTIYF. The V call is TRBV4-1, the J call TRBJ1-3; tentatively, D is TRBD1 (5 bases). Germline CDR1 is MGHRA and CDR2 is YSYEKL. The CDR3 is made up of 14 amino acids. V was shortened by 3 bases and J by 7 bases, with 13 bases between the two germline ends.

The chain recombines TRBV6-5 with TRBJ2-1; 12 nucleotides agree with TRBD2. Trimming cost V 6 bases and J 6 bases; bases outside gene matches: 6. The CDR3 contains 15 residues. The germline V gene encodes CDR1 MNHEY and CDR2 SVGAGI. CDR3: CASSPGLAGLNEQFF. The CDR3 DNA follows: TGTGCCAGCAGCCCCGGACTAGCGGGGCTCAATGAGCAGTTCTTC.

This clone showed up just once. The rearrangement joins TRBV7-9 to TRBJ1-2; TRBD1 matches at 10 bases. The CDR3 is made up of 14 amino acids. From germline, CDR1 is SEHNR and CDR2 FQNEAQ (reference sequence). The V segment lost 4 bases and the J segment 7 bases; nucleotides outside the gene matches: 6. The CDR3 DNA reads TGTGCCAGCAGCTCCGGGACAGGGGCGGTTGGCTACACCTTC. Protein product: CASSSGTGAVGYTF.

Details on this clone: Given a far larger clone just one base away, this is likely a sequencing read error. CDR3 nucleotide sequence: TGTGCCAGCAGCTACGATAACTACGAGCAGTACTTC. Its translation: CASSYDNYEQYF. The rearrangement joins TRBV7-6 to TRBJ2-7; no clear D gene. Germline assignment: CDR1 SGHVS and CDR2 FNYEAQ. CDR3 length equals 12 residues. V was pared by 4 bases and J by 3 bases, with 7 bases between.

CDR3 coding DNA: TGTGCCAGCAGCTCAGGGGAAGTCTACGAGCAGTACTTC. This translates into CASSSGEVYEQYF. This chain connects TRBV7-9 to TRBJ2-7; D is perhaps TRBD1 (6 bases). The CDR3 is 13 amino acids. Germline values: CDR1 SEHNR, CDR2 FQNEAQ (reference sequence). Trimming pared 4 bases from V and 3 bases from J, leaving 10 bases between.

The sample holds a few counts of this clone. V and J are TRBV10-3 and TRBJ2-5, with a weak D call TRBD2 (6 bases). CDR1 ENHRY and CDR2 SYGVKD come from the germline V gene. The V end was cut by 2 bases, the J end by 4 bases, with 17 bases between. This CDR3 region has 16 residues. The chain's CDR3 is CAISEPSLGGGETQYF. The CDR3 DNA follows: TGTGCCATCAGTGAGCCTTCCTTGGGAGGCGGAGAGACCCAGTACTTC.

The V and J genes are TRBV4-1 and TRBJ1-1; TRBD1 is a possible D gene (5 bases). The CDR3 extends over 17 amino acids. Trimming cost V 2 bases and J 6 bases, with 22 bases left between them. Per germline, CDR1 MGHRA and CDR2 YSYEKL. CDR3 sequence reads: CASSQLKETAREPEAFF. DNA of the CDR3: TGCGCCAGCAGCCAATTAAAGGAGACAGCCAGGGAGCCTGAAGCTTTCTTT.